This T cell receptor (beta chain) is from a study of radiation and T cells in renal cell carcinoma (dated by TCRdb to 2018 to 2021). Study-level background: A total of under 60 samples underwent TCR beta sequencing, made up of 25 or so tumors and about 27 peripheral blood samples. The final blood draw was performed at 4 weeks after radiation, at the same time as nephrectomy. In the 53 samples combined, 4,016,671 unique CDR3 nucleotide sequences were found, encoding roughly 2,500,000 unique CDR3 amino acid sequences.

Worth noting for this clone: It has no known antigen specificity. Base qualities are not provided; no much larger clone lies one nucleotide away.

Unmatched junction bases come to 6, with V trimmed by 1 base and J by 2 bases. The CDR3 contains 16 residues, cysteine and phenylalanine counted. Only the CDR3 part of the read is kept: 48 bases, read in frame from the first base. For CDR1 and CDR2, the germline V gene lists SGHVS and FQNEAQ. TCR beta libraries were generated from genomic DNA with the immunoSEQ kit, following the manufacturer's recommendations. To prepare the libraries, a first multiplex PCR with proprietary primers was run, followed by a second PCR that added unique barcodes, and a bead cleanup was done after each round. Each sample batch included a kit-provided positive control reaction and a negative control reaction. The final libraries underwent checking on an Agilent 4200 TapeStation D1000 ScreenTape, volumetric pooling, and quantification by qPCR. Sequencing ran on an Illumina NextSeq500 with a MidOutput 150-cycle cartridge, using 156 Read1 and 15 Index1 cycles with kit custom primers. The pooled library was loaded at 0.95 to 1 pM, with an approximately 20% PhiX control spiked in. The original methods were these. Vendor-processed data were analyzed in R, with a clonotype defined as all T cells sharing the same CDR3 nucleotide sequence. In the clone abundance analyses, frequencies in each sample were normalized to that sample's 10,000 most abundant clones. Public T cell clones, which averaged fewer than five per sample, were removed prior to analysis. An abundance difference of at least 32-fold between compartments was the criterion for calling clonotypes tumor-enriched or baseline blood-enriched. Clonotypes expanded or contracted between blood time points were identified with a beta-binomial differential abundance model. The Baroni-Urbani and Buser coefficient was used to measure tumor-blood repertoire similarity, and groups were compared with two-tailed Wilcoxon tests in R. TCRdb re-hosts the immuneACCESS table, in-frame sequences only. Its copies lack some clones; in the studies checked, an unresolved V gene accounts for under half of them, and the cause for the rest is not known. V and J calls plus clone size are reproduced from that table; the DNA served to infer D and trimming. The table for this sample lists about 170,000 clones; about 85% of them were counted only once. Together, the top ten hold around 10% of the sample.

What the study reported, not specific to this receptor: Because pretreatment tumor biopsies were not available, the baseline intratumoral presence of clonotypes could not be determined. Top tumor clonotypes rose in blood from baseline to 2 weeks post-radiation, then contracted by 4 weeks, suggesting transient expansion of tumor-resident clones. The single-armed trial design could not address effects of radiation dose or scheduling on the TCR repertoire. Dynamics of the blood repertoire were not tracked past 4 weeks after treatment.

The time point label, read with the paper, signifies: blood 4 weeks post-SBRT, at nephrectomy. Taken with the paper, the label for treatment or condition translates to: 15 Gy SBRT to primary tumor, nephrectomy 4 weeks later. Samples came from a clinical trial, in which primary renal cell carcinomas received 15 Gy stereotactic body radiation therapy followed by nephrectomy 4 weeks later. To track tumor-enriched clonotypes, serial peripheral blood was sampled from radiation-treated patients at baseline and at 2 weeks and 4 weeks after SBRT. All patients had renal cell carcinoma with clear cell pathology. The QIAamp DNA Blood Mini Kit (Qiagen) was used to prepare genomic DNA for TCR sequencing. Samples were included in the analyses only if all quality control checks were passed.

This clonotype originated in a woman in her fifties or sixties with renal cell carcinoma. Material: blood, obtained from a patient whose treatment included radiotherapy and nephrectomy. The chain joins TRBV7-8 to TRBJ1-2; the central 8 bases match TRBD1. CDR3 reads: CASSLDTGQGNYGYTF. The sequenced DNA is TGTGCCAGCAGCTTAGATACCGGACAGGGAAACTATGGCTACACCTTC.